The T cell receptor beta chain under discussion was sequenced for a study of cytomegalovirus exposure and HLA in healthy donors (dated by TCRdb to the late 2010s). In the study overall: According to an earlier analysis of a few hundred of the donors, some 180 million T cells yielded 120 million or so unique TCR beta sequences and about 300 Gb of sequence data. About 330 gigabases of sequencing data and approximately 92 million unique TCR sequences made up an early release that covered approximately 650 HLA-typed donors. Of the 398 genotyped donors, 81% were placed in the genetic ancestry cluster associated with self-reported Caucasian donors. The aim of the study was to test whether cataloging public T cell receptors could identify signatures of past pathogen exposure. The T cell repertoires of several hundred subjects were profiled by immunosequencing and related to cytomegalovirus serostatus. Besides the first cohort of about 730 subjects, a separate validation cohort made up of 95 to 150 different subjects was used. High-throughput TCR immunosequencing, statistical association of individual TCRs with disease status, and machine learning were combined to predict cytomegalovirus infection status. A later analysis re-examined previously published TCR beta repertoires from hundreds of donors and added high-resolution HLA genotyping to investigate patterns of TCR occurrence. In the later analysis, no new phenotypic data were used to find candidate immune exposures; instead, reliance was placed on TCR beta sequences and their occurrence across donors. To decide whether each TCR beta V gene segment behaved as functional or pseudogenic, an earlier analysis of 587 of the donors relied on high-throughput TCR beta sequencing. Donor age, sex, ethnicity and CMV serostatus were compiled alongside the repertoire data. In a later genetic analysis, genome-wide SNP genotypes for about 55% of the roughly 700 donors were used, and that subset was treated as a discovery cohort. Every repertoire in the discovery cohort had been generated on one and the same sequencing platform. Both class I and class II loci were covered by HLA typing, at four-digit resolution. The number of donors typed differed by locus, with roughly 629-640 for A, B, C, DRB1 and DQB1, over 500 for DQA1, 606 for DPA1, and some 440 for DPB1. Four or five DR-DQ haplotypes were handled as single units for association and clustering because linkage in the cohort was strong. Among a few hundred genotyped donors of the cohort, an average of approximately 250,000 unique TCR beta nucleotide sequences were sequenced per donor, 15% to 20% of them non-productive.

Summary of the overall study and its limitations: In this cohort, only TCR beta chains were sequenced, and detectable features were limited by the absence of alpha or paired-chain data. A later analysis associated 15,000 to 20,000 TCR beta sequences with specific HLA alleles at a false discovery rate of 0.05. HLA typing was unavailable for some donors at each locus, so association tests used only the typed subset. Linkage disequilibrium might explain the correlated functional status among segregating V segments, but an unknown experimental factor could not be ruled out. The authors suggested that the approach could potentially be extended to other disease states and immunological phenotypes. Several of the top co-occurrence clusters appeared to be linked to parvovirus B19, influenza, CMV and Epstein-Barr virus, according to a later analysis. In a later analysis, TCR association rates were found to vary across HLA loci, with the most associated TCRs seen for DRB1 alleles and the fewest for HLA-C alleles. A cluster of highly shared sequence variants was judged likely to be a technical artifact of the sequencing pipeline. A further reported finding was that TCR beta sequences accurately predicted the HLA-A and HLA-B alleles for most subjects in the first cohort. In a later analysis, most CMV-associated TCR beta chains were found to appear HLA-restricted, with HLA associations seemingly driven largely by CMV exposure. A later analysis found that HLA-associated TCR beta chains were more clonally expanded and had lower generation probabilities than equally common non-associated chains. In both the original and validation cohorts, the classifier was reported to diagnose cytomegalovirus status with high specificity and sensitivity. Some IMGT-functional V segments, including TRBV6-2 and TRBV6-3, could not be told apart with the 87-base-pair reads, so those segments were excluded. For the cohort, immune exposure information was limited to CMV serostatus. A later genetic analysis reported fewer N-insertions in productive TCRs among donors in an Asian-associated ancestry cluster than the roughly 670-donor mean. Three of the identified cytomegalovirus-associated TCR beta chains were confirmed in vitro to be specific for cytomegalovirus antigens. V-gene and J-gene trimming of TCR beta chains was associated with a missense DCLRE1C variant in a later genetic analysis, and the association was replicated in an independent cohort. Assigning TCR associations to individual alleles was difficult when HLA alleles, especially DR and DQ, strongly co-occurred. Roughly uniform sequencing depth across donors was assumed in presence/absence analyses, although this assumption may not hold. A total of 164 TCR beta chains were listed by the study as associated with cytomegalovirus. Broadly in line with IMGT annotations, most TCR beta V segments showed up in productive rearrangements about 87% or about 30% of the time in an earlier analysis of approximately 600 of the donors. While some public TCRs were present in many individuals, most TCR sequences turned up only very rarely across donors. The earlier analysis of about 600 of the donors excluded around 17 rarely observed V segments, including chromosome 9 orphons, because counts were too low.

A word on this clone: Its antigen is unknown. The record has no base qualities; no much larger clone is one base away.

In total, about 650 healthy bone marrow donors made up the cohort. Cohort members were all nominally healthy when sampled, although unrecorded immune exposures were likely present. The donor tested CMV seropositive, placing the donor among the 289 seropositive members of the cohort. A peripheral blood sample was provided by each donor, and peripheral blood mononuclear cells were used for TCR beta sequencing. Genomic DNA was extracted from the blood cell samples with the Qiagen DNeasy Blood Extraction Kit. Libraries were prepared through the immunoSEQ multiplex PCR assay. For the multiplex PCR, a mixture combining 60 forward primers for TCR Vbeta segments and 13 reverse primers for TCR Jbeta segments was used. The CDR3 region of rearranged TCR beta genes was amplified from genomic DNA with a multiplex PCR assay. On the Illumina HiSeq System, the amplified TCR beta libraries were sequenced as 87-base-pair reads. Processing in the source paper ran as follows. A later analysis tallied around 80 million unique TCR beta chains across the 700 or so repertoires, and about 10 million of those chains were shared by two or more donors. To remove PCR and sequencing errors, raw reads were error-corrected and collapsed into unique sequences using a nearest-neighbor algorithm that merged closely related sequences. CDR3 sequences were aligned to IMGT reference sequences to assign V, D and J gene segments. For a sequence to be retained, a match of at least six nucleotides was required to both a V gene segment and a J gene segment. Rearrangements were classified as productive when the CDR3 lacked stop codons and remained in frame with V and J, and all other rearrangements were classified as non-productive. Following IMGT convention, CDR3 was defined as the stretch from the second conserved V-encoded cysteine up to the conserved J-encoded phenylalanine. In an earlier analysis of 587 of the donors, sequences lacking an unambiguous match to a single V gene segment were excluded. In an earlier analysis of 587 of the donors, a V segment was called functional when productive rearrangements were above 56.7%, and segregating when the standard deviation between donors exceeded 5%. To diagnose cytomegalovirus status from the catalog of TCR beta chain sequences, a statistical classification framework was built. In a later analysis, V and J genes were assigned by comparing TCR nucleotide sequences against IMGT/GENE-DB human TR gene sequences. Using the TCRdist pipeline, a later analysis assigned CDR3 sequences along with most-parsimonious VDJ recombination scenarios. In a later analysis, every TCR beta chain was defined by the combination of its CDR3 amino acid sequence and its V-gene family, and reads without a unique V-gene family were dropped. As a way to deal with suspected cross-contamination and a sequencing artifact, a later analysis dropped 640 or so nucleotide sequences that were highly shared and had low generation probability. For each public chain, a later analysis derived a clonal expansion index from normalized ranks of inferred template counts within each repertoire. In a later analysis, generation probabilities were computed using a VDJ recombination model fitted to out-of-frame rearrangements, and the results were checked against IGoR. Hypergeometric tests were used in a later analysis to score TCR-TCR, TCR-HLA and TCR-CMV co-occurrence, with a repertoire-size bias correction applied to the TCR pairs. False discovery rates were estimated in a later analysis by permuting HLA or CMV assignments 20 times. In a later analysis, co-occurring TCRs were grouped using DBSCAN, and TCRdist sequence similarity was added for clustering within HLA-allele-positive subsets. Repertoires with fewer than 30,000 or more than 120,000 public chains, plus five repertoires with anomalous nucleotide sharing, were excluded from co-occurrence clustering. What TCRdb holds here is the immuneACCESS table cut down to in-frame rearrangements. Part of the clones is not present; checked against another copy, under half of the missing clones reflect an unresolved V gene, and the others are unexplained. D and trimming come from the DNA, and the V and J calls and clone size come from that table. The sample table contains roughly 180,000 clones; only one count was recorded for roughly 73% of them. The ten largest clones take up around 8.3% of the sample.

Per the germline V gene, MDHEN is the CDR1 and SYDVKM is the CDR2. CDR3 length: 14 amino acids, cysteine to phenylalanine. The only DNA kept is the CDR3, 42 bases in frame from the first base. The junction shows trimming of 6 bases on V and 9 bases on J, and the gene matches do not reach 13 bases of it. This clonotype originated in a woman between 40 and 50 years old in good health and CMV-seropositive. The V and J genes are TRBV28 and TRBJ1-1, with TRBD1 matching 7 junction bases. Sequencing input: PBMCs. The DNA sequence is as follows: TGTGCCAGCAGCCTGGACAGGCCCAGGGGGAAAGCTTTCTTT. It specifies CASSLDRPRGKAFF.